This T cell receptor (beta chain) emerged from a study of T cell repertoires in cytomegalovirus infection. This CDR3 comprises 13 residues. Trimming shortened V by 10 bases and J by 9 bases, and 19 bases separated the two germline ends. This clonotype was picked up many times. The antigen is unknown. Study-wide results and limits: Adding up the frequency of public TCR beta families identified people who carried CMV plus the relevant HLA.

One entry per CDR3 protein results from TCRdb running MiXCR on the reads. The sample includes hundreds of thousands of distinct CDR3 sequences, 20% to 25% seen only once; the top ten take roughly 8%. Sample: CD8+ T cells from PBMCs. The rearrangement uses TRBV12-3 or TRBV12-4 and TRBJ1-5; D possibly corresponds to TRBD1 (6 bases). This TCR derives from a human donor in good health (CMV status not recorded). Some clones in this sample may be carry-over from other donors' samples. The CDR3: CANHGTSRGPQHF. The CDR3 DNA is TGTGCCAACCACGGGACATCGCGAGGGCCCCAGCATTTT.